The 27 T cell receptor delta chains below come from one sample, sequenced in a study of gamma-delta chains in newborns, infants, children. TCRdb ran CATT on the reads. The sample includes over 5,500 delta-chain clones, about 11% of them seen just once. The material sequenced was blood. The receptors originated from a child who was a newborn, infant or young child, either healthy, febrile or measles-vaccinated (not recorded which).

The V gene is given as TRDV2, and no J gene call is available; TRDD3 reflects the table's D call only, with no check against the DNA. CDR3 length: 16 amino acids. CDR1 is GEAIGNYY, CDR2 EKD, per germline. CDR3 in amino acids: CAGDAILNYATDKIIF. CDR3 nucleotides: TGTGCCGGGGACGCCATACTGAACTATGCCACCGATAAAATCATCTTT.

A remark on this clone: A much bigger clone sits one base away, suggesting this may be a read error. The sample carries other DNA sequences with the same CDR3. The CDR3 here is CACDPVLGDTSYTDKPIF. DNA of the CDR3: TGTGCCTGTGACCCGGTACTGGGGGATACGAGTTACACCGATAAACCCATCTTT. The gene calls are TRDV2 and TRDJ1; 13 positions match TRDD3. The CDR3 has 18 residues. The germline gives CDR1 GEAIGNYY, CDR2 EKD.

There are a few counts of this clone. Compared with germline, one end of the junction differs, possibly owing to a read error. The gene calls are TRDV1 and TRDJ1, with D possibly matching TRDD2 (9 bases). The germline CDR1 and CDR2 sequences are TSWWSYY and QGS. The CDR3 runs 18 residues. For the CDR3, the DNA is TGTGCTCTTTGGGAACCTCCTTCCTACTGGGGGCTCACCGATAAACTCATCTTT. It yields the protein CALWEPPSYWGLTDKLIF.

Note on this clone: One end of the junction varies from germline; a read error may be responsible. The chain couples TRDV2 to TRDJ1; a weak D match, TRDD3 (5 bases). TCRdb leaves out the J gene; it was filled in here by matching the DNA to germline. The CDR3 loop spans 25 amino acids. CDR1 is GEAIGNYY, CDR2 EKD, per germline. The CDR3 reads CACDTMLTSTPNLNGATVGTDKLIF. The CDR3 DNA is TGTGCATGTGACACCATGCTCACCTCTACGCCCAACCTGAATGGGGCTACCGTAGGTACCGATAAACTCATCTTT.

The table lists this clone with a few counts. Since a much larger clone is just one base distant, this may be a read error. This chain joins TRDV2 and TRDJ1; D may be TRDD3 (6 bases). Here the J gene was assigned by germline matching of the DNA, as TCRdb has none. Germline V gives CDR1 GEAIGNYY, CDR2 EKD. There are 17 residues in the CDR3. Trimming removed 4 bases from V and 4 bases from J, with 24 bases in between. The CDR3 DNA is TGTGCCTGTGATCGGAGGGGGGCCCCCGTGGGGGGCGATAAACTCATCTTT. Amino acids: CACDRRGAPVGGDKLIF.

This clone was counted between two and nine times. This sequence may be a read error, since a much larger clone differs from it by one base. This chain links TRDV2 with TRDJ1; TRDD3 matches at 8 bases. V dropped 3 bases and J dropped 4; count of bases not matched to a gene: 18. The germline V gene has CDR1 GEAIGNYY and CDR2 EKD. The CDR3 is made up of 18 amino acids. The CDR3 sequence is CACDPVLGVPMYIDKLIF. Written as DNA, the CDR3 is TGTGCCTGTGACCCAGTACTGGGGGTCCCAATGTACATCGATAAACTCATCTTT.

By sample share, this clone is medium-sized. This chain joins TRDV2 and TRDJ1; 13 nucleotides line up with TRDD3. This CDR3 contains 18 residues. The ends lost 0 bases at V and 0 bases at J; junction bases unmatched: 6. Germline V gives CDR1 GEAIGNYY, CDR2 EKD. This CDR3 is CACDTVTGGYVYTDKLIF. CDR3 nucleotides: TGTGCCTGTGACACCGTTACTGGGGGATACGTATACACCGATAAACTCATCTTT.

This clone turned up a few times. This may be a read error: a much more frequent sequence differs by one nucleotide. The J gene is TRDJ3, the V gene TRDV2; TRDD3 matches 11 bases. Matching the DNA to germline supplied the J gene, which TCRdb does not give. This CDR3 region has 19 residues. Germline lookup yields CDR1 GEAIGNYY and CDR2 EKD. DNA for the CDR3: TGTGCCTGTGACACCGTACTGGGGGATAGCTCCTGGGACACCCGAAAGATGTTTTTC. This encodes CACDTVLGDSSWDTRKMFF.

This clone is judged medium-sized (0.01 to 0.1%). The rearrangement uses TRDV2 and TRDJ1; a possible D gene is TRDD3 (5 bases). The V and J ends lost 5 bases and 2 bases respectively, with 14 bases between them. Germline loops: CDR1 GEAIGNYY, CDR2 EKD. The CDR3 extends over 14 amino acids. CDR3 sequence (DNA): TGTGCCTGTGTCAACTTACTGGATACCGATAAACTCATCTTT. Protein sequence: CACVNLLDTDKLIF.

Note on this clone: The germline gene is not matched at one end of the junction; a read error may be the cause. The chain uses TRDV2 and TRDJ1; TRDD3 matches at 7 bases. The J gene was missing in TCRdb and was found by matching the end of the DNA to germline. The CDR3 has 16 residues. Germline V gene lookup returns CDR1 GEAIGNYY and CDR2 EKD. The CDR3 region has the DNA TGTGCCTGGGACACAGTCCTGGGGGGAGGAACCGATAAACTCATCTTT. Amino acids: CAWDTVLGGGTDKLIF.

This clone was counted a few times. The junction shows a germline mismatch at one end, possibly a read error. This specimen includes other DNA sequences encoding the same CDR3. The chain employs TRDV2 and TRDJ1, with 7 positions matching TRDD3. This CDR3 has 18 amino acids. Per the germline V gene, CDR1 is GEAIGNYY and CDR2 is EKD. The CDR3 DNA is TGTGCCTGCGACACCGTACTGGGGCCAAACCTGGGGACCGATAAACTCATCTTT. This encodes CACDTVLGPNLGTDKLIF.

The chain couples TRDV2 to TRDJ1; TRDD3 matches 7 bases. The V gene end was trimmed by 0 bases and the J gene end by 8 bases; junction bases not matched to a gene: 20. The CDR3 extends over 18 amino acids. Germline CDR1 is GEAIGNYY and CDR2 is EKD. The CDR3 bases are TGTGCCTGTGACACCGTGCTCTTAACTACTGGGGTATGGCCCAAACTCATCTTT. Translating it yields CACDTVLLTTGVWPKLIF.

The chain employs TRDV2 and TRDJ1; 8 bases are shared with TRDD3. V trimming: 1 base; J trimming: 4 bases; junction bases outside the gene matches: 4. The CDR3 runs 14 residues. Germline V gene sequence: CDR1 GEAIGNYY, CDR2 EKD. CDR3 bases: TGTGCCTGTGACACGGTGCTGGGGGACGATAAACTCATCTTT. Translated: CACDTVLGDDKLIF.

This clone occurred a few times. J is TRDJ1 and V is TRDV2; TRDD3 is a possible D gene (6 bases). Trimming took 0 bases from V and 0 from J, leaving 19 bases between them. This CDR3 has 18 residues. The germline CDR1 and CDR2 sequences are GEAIGNYY and EKD. The CDR3 sequence: CACDTMGSGEQYTDKLIF. Written as DNA, the CDR3 is TGTGCCTGTGACACCATGGGCTCTGGGGAGCAGTACACCGATAAACTCATCTTT.

A word on this clone: A much larger clone sits a single nucleotide away, making a read error possible. This specimen includes other DNA sequences encoding the same CDR3. The rearrangement uses TRDV2 and TRDJ3; 9 bases fit TRDD3. The length of the CDR3 is 20 residues. Trimming at V came to 7 bases and at J to 0 bases, leaving 15 bases not matched to a gene. The germline CDR1 and CDR2 sequences are GEAIGNYY and EKD. The CDR3 nucleotides read TGTGCCTGCGACTCCATACTGGGGGACCAGAGCTCCTGGGACACCCGACAGATGTTTTTC. This encodes CACDSILGDQSSWDTRQMFF.

The chain employs TRDV2 and TRDJ3, with 8 bases identical to TRDD3. The CDR3 extends over 18 amino acids. The germline gives CDR1 GEAIGNYY, CDR2 EKD. J gave up 0 bases and V 0 bases, and 3 bases lay outside the gene matches. The CDR3 protein is CACDTWGIDSWDTRQMFF. The CDR3, as DNA: TGTGCCTGTGACACCTGGGGGATCGACTCCTGGGACACCCGACAGATGTTTTTC.

The chain carries TRDV2 and TRDJ1; TRDD3 is a possible D gene (6 bases). TCRdb offers no J gene call, so here the DNA was matched to germline to obtain one. The germline V gene encodes CDR1 GEAIGNYY and CDR2 EKD. The CDR3 extends over 14 amino acids. Deletions cut 7 bases from V and 3 bases from J, with 17 bases between. Written as DNA, the CDR3 is TGTGCCTGGGACGGGATAAAGGAGGCCGATAAACTCATCTTT. Residues: CAWDGIKEADKLIF.

In the case of this clone: TCRdb's protein for this DNA is that of a much larger clone and differs from the translation at residue 3, likely a read error; the protein shown is the DNA translation. The chain recombines TRDV2 with TRDJ1; 8 bases are a match to TRDD3. The CDR3 extends over 14 amino acids. From germline, CDR1 is GEAIGNYY and CDR2 EKD. This CDR3 reads CARDETGGRDKLIF. The CDR3 coding sequence is TGTGCCCGTGACGAAACTGGGGGCCGCGATAAACTCATCTTT.

The V call is TRDV2, the J call TRDJ3, with D maybe TRDD3 (6 bases). TCRdb records no J gene; here it was assigned by comparing the DNA to germline. The CDR3 loop spans 21 amino acids. Trimming pared 0 bases from V and 1 base from J, leaving 21 bases between. The germline V gene encodes CDR1 GEAIGNYY and CDR2 EKD. The CDR3 spells CACDTLPGGRRSSWDTRQMFF. The CDR3 nucleotides read TGTGCCTGTGACACCCTTCCCGGGGGACGCAGATCATCCTGGGACACCCGACAGATGTTTTTC.

A remark on this clone: This is likely an artifact of a read error, given a far larger clone one base away. The sample has other DNA sequences that encode this CDR3 too. V and J are TRDV2 and TRDJ1; 7 bases align to TRDD3. Looked up from germline, CDR1 is GEAIGNYY and CDR2 is EKD. CDR3 length equals 16 residues. After removal of 3 bases from V and 1 base from J, the junction contained 10 bases not matched to a gene. CDR3 in DNA: TGTGCCTGTGACTCCCTACTGGGGTTACTCACCGATAAACTCATCTTT. Its translation is CACDSLLGLLTDKLIF.

This chain links TRDV2 with TRDJ1, with TRDD3 identical over 13 bases. Germline V CDR1 and CDR2: GEAIGNYY, EKD. V shed 0 bases and J 0 bases; nucleotides not matched to a gene: 18. CDR3 length: 22 residues. CDR3 amino acids: CACDTVPLGDTRRKPHTDKLIF. The DNA of the CDR3 is TGTGCCTGTGACACCGTTCCACTGGGGGATACGCGAAGAAAACCCCACACCGATAAACTCATCTTT.

Within the sample, this clone is large. In the same sample, other DNA sequences code for this CDR3. The chain uses TRDV2 and TRDJ2; 10 nucleotides match TRDD3. Trimming took 2 bases from V and 5 from J; bases not matched to a gene: 1. The CDR3 is made up of 14 amino acids. The germline V gene has CDR1 GEAIGNYY and CDR2 EKD. The CDR3 protein is CACDILGDTAQLFF. The CDR3 DNA is TGTGCCTGTGACATACTGGGGGATACAGCACAACTCTTCTTT.

This clone occurred a few times. The V gene is TRDV2, the J gene TRDJ3, with D perhaps matching TRDD3 (6 bases). Germline values: CDR1 GEAIGNYY, CDR2 EKD. With 0 bases removed from V and 0 bases from J, the gap between germline ends came to 11 bases. The CDR3 is 18 amino acids. The CDR3 sequence is CACDTTGMSSWDTRQMFF. The CDR3 DNA follows: TGTGCCTGTGACACCACGGGGATGTCCTCCTGGGACACCCGACAGATGTTTTTC.

This sequence joins TRDV2 and TRDJ1; D may correspond to TRDD2 or TRDD3 (6 bases each). The CDR3 spans 17 residues. Trimming took off 0 bases at V and 1 base at J, with 17 bases between the two ends. Germline V gene lookup returns CDR1 GEAIGNYY and CDR2 EKD. Written as DNA, the CDR3 is TGTGCCTGTGACACCTTGGGGGCCTTCCAGGGCACCGATAAACTCATCTTT. It translates to CACDTLGAFQGTDKLIF.

This clone was detected only a few times. TCRdb shows a much larger clone's protein in place of this DNA's translation, and the two differ at residue 13, likely through a read error; the protein shown is translated from the DNA. The chain links TRDV2 to TRDJ1, with TRDD3 as a possible D gene (6 bases). The germline V gene encodes CDR1 GEAIGNYY and CDR2 EKD. The CDR3 is made up of 15 amino acids. CDR3 sequence: CACDTLGPHTDKPIF. In DNA, the CDR3 is TGTGCCTGTGACACACTGGGACCGCACACCGATAAACCCATCTTT.

This clone was seen more than once but under ten times. J is TRDJ2 and V is TRDV2, with 8 bases fitting TRDD3. V was clipped by 0 bases and J by 6 bases; unmatched bases: 2. Germline-derived CDR1 and CDR2 are GEAIGNYY and EKD. The CDR3 length is 14 residues. CDR3 amino acids: CACDTWGISAQLFF. Written as DNA, the CDR3 is TGTGCCTGTGACACCTGGGGGATTTCAGCACAACTCTTCTTT.

This clone has only a few counts. A much larger clonotype is one base distant, so this may be a read error. The chain recombines TRDV2 with TRDJ1; TRDD3 matches 10 bases. CDR3 length: 18 amino acids. Germline loops: CDR1 GEAIGNYY, CDR2 EKD. V lost 0 bases, J lost 1 base, and 10 bases stayed unmatched. The chain's CDR3 is CACDTLDGGYNSTDKLIF. CDR3 bases: TGTGCCTGTGACACCCTTGATGGGGGATACAATTCCACCGATAAACTCATCTTT.